The clone carrying this T cell receptor beta chain has just a few counts. Its specificity is not known. The data stem from a study of T cell responses to AZD1222 COVID-19 vaccine. General study findings and limits: Spike-wide coverage was observed for vaccine-associated CD4 TCRs, with dominant responses at 160-218 and 743-854. When two AZD1222 doses had been given, Spike-specific TCR breadth and depth rose. Clonal diversity may have been underestimated in mostly white British donors. Repertoires were collected only later (after the peak T cell response had occurred).

Looked up from germline, CDR1 is SGHRS and CDR2 is YFSETQ. The CDR3 is made up of 15 amino acids. V lost 2 bases to trimming and J lost 1 base; unmatched junction nucleotides: 4. Assay used: immunoSEQ multiplex PCR; TCRdb lists only in-frame clones, some missing. This sample has about 180,000 clones, with about 93% found just once. The chain combines TRBV5-1 with TRBJ2-5, with 8 bases aligning to TRBD1. The TCR sequence derives from an adult who received the AZD1222 COVID-19 vaccine. The sequences come from peripheral blood, collected 28 days after the second AZD1222 dose. Here the CDR3 DNA reads TGCGCCAGCAGCTTCGGGACAGGTCGCCAAGAGACCCAGTACTTC. Its protein product is CASSFGTGRQETQYF.